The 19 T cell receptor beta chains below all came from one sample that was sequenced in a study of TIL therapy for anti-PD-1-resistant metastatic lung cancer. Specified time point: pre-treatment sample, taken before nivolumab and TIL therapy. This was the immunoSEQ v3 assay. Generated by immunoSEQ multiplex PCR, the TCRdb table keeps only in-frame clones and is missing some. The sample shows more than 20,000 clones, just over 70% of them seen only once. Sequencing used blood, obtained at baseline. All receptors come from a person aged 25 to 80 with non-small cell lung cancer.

CDR3 DNA sequence: TGTGCCAGCAGTGAAGCCGCAGGTTATATCAATCAGCCCCAGCATTTT. This translates into CASSEAAGYINQPQHF. This chain connects TRBV6-1 to TRBJ1-5; no definite D call. The CDR3 has 16 residues. Trimming removed 0 bases from V and 3 bases from J, with 12 bases in between. The V gene's germline CDR1 is MNHNS and CDR2 SASEGT.

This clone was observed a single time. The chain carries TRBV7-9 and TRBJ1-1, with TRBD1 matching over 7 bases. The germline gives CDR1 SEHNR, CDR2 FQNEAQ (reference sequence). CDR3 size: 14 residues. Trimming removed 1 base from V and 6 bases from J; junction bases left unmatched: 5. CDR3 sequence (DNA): TGTGCCAGCAGCTTAGAACAGGGGCGAGCTGAAGCTTTCTTT. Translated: CASSLEQGRAEAFF.

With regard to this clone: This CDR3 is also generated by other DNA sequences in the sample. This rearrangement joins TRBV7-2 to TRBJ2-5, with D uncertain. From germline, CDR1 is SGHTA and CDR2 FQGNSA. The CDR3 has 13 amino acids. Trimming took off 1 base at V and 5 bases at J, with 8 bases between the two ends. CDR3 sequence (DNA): TGTGCCAGCAGCTTAGGTCTTTGGGAGACCCAGTACTTC. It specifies CASSLGLWETQYF.

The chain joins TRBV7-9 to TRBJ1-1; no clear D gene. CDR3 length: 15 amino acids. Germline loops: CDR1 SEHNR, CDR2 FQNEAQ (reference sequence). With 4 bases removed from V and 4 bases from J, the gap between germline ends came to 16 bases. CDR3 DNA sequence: TGTGCCAGCAGCTCCTTTCTGACATCGAGCACTGAAGCTTTCTTT. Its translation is CASSSFLTSSTEAFF.

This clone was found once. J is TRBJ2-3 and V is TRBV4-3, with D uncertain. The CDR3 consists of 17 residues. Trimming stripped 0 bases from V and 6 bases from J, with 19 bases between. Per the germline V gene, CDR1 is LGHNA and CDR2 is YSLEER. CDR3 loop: CASSQDLLGLNSDTQYF. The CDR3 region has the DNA TGCGCCAGCAGCCAAGATCTTCTAGGGCTTAATTCGGATACGCAGTATTTT.

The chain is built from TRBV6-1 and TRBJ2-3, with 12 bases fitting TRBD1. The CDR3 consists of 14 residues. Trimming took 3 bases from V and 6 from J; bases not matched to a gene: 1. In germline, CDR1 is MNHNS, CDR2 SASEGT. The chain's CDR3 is CASSEGQGADTQYF. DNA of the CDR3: TGTGCCAGCAGTGAGGGACAGGGGGCGGATACGCAGTATTTT.

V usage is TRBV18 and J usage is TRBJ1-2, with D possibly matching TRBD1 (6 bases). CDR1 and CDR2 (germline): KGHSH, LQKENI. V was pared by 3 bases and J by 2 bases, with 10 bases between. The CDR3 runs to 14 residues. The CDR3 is CASSPAQGNYGYTF. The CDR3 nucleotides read TGTGCCAGCTCACCGGCGCAGGGGAACTATGGCTACACCTTC.

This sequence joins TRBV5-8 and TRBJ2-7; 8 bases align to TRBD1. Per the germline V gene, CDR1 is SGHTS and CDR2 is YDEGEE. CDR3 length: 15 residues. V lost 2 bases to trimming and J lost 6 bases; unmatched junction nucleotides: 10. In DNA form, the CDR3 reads TGTGCCAGCAGCTTCCAGACAGGGGCCGAGGGCGAGCAGTACTTC. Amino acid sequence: CASSFQTGAEGEQYF.

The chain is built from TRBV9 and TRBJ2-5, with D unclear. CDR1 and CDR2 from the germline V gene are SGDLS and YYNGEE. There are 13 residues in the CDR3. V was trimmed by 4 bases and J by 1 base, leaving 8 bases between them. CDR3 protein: CASSTRTQETQYF. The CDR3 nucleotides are TGTGCCAGCAGCACCAGGACCCAAGAGACCCAGTACTTC.

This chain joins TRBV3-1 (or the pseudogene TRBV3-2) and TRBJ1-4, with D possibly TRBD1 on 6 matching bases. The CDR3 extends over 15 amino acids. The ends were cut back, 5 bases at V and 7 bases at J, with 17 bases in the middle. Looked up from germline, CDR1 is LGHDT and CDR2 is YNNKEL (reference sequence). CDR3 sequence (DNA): TGTGCCAGCAGCTCTAGACAGGATTGGACTGAAAAACTGTTTTTT. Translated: CASSSRQDWTEKLFF.

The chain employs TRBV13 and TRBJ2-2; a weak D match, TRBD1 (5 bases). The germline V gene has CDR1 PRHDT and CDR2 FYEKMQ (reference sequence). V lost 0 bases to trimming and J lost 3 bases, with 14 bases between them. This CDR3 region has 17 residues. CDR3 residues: CASSLGPQGADTGELFF. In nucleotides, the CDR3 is TGTGCCAGCAGCTTAGGCCCGCAGGGTGCGGACACCGGGGAGCTGTTTTTT.

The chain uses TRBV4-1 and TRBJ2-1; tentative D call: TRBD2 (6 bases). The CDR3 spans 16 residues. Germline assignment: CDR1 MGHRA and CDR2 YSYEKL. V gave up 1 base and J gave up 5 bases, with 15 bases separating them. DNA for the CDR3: TGCGCCAGCAGCCAAGGGGGAGGACGACTAGACAATGAGCAGTTCTTC. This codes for CASSQGGGRLDNEQFF.

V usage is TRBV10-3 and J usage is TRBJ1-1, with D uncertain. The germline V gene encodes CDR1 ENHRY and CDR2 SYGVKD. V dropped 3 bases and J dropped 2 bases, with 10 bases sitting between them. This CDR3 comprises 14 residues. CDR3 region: CAISDSRKNTEAFF. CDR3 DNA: TGTGCCATCAGTGACTCCAGGAAAAACACTGAAGCTTTCTTT.

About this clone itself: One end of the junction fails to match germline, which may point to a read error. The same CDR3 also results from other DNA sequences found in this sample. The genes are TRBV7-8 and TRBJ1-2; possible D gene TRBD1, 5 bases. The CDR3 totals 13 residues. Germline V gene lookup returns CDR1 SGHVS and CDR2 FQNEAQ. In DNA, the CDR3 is TGTGCCAGTAGCTTCTGGCAGGGCCTCGGCTACACCTTC. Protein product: CASSFWQGLGYTF.

CDR3 sequence (DNA): TGTGCCACCAGCAGAGATAGGGCGGGAGTCGTCTACGAGCAGTACTTC. Translating gives CATSRDRAGVVYEQYF. The chain recombines TRBV15 with TRBJ2-7; TRBD2 matches 7 bases. The CDR3 length is 16 residues. Losses at the gene ends were 0 bases for V and 3 bases for J; bases not matched to a gene: 8. The V gene's germline CDR1 is LNHNV and CDR2 YYDKDF (reference sequence).

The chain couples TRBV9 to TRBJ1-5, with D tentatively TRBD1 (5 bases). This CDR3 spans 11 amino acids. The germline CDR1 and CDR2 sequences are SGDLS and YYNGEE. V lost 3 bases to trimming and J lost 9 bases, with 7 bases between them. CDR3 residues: CASSEGRPQHF. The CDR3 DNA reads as TGTGCCAGCAGCGAGGGGAGGCCCCAGCATTTT.

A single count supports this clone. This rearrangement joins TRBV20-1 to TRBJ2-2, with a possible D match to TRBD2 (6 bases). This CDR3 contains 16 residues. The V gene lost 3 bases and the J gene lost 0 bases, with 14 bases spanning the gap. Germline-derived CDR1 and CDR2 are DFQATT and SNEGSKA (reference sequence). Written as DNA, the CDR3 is TGCAGTGCTAGTTCGGGAGACACTTCGAACACCGGGGAGCTGTTTTTT. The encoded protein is CSASSGDTSNTGELFF.

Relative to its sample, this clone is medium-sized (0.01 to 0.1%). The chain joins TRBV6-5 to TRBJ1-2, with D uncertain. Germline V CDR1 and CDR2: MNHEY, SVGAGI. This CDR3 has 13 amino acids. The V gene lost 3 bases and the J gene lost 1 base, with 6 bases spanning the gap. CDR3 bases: TGTGCCAGCAGTTATGAGGGTAACTATGGCTACACCTTC. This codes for CASSYEGNYGYTF.

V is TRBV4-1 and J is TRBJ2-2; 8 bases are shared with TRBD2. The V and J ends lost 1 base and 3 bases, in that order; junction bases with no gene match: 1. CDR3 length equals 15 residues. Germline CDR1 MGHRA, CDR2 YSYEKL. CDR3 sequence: CASSQAGGYTGELFF. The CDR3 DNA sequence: TGCGCCAGCAGCCAAGCGGGAGGGTACACCGGGGAGCTGTTTTTT.